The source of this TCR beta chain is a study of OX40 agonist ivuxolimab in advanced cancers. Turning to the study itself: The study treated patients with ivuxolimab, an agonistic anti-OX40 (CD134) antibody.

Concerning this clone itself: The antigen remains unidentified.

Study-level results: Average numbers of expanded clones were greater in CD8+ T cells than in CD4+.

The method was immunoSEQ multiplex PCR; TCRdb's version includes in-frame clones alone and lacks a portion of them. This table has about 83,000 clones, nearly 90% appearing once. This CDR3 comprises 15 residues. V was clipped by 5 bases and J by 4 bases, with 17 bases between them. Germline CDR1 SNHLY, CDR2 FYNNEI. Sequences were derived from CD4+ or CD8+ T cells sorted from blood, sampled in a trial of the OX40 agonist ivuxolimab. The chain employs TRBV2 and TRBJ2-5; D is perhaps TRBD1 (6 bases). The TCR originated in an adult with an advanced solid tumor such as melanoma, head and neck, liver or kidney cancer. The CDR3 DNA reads TGTGCCAGCAGTTTATTTCAGGGGTTCCCAGAGACCCAGTACTTC. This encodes CASSLFQGFPETQYF.